This TCR beta chain was identified during a study of shared clonotypes between healthy human individuals (TCRdb year 2020). A note on the overall study: The cohort included three men and two women between 18 and 49 years of age. Libraries were prepared and TCR repertoires were sequenced by different laboratories using diverse techniques, in order to increase sequencing depth and limit assay-specific biases. Per donor, leukapheresis produced somewhere between about 0.94 and 9 billion PBMCs. Blood TCR repertoires of about five healthy adults were deeply sequenced to estimate repertoire size and the extent of clonotype sharing between individuals. For each donor, CD4 naive and CD4 memory were each run on three plates, CD8 naive on two plates, and CD8 memory on one plate. Study-wide conclusions, independent of this receptor: Across a handful of donors, about 4.5% of naive CD4, approximately 4% of naive CD8, about 2.3% of memory CD4, and approximately 0.4% of memory CD8 clonotypes were shared. Compared with non-shared clonotypes, clonotypes shared by all four sorted-subset donors had higher generation probabilities. Even with the large sequencing depth, rarefaction of the sorted-subset datasets indicated that sequencing was incomplete. The genetic and exposure-history diversity represented was limited by the small number of donors. Pairwise subsampling led to the expectation that sequencing depth would affect the degree of clonotype sharing among donors. Larger estimated clonotype richness was generally found for naive subsets than for memory subsets. Only blood was sampled, and tissue TCR repertoires likely differ from those in blood.

Reading the germline V gene gives CDR1 SGHAT and CDR2 FQNNGV. Reading from cysteine to phenylalanine, the CDR3 counts 16 amino acids. The retained sequence is limited to the CDR3, 48 bases, with the frame set at the first base. The V end gives up 4 bases and the J end 5 bases, leaving 12 bases in the junction not matched to a gene. CD8 naive samples were obtained by positive selection for CCR7 among CD45RO-negative cells, yielding a CD45RA+CCR7+ population from which TemRA cells were excluded. The donors were healthy, HIV-negative adults with no recently reported acute infections or vaccinations. All donors were Caucasian adults living in Nashville, Tennessee, USA. Blood was collected by leukapheresis, and PBMCs were isolated by Ficoll-Histopaque density gradient centrifugation and then cryopreserved in liquid nitrogen vapor phase. Purity and quantity of every magnetically sorted T cell population were checked by analytical flow cytometry. Genomic DNA was isolated from each sorted fraction and quantified by UV absorbance on a Nanodrop 2000c.

Using the deep immunoSEQ assay, TCR CDR3 regions were amplified from genomic DNA by multiplex PCR. For each cell subset, the extracted genomic DNA was distributed evenly across all wells of several immunoSEQ 96-well plates, and each plate served as one replicate. Each replicate PCR for sorted subsets received approximately 220 ng genomic DNA, equal to about 30,000 T cell genomes. The purified libraries were quantified using a Qubit 3.0 fluorometer, sized with a Bioanalyzer 2100, and then quantified again using the KAPA Library Quantification kit. Every immunoSEQ 96-well plate was sequenced on a separate single-read 150-cycle Illumina NextSeq 550 flow cell. Turning to the authors' computational methods: Because only junctional sequences without quality scores were contained in the immunoSEQ output, filtering matching that applied to full-length reads could not be performed. Sequences were annotated with PyIR, a Python wrapper for IgBLAST v1.9, and V/J genes and CDR3 were assigned using IMGT germline references. Any read was removed if the V/J assignment was weak (E-value above 1e-6), the CDR3 was missing, or the read contained stop codons, out-of-frame junctions, or ambiguous translated residues. V3J clonotypes were defined as sequences sharing an identical inferred V gene, J gene, and CDR3 amino acid sequence. Percentage overlap between repertoires was computed as shared unique clonotypes divided by the size of the smaller repertoire. Three approaches were used to assess repertoire richness: RTK rarefaction, the Chao1 estimator, and Recon v2.1 estimates of unobserved clonotypes. Generation probabilities for all TCRbeta clonotypes obtained by the gDNA method from a handful of donors were computed using OLGA. The source is immuneACCESS, and TCRdb retained only in-frame sequences with V and J called. Part of the clones is not carried over; for the studies checked, unresolved V genes explain less than half of this, and the remainder is unexplained. Clone size and the V and J calls come from that table; the DNA yielded D and trimming. The sample yields roughly 1,800,000 clones; 85% to 95% were counted once. The ten biggest clones cover approximately 1% of the sample.

In the case of this clone: What this receptor recognizes is not known. Per-base qualities were not stored, and no clone one base away is much larger.

The chain employs TRBV11-2 and TRBJ2-7; 9 of the junction bases match TRBD1. The TCR was taken from a man between 18 and 35 years old in good health. Sequenced: naive CD8+ T cells sorted from blood. Per the publication, the cell subset or site label means: CD45RA+CCR7+. The nucleotides read TGTGCCAGCAGCTCCGGGACAGGGTCCTCCCCCAACGAGCAGTACTTC. Translated, it reads CASSSGTGSSPNEQYF.